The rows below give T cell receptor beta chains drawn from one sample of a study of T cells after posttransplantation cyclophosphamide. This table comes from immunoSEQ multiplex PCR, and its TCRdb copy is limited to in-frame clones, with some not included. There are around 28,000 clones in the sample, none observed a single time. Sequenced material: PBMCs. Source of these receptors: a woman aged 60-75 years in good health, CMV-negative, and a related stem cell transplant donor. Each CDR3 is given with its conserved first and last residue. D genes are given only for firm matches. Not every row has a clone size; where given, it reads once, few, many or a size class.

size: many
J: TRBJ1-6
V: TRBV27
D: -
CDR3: CASSLLAGPANSPLHF
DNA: TGTGCCAGCAGTTTATTAGCAGGGCCAGCCAATTCACCCCTCCACTTT

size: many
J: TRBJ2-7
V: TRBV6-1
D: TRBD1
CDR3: CASSVGQGASYEQYF
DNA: TGTGCCAGCAGTGTAGGACAGGGGGCTAGCTACGAGCAGTACTTC

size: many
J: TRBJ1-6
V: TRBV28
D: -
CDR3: CASNSGAGSPLHF
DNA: TGTGCCAGCAATTCAGGGGCGGGTTCACCCCTCCACTTT

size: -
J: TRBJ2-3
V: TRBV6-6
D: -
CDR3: CASTLLRGDTQYF
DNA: TGTGCCAGCACACTCCTCCGCGGGGATACGCAGTATTTT

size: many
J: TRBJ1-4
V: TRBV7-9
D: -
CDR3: CASSLARNEKLFF
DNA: TGTGCCAGCAGCTTAGCCAGAAATGAAAAACTGTTTTTT

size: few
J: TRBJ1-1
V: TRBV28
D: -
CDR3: CASSLSGLGTEAFF
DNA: TGTGCCAGCAGTTTATCAGGGTTGGGCACTGAAGCTTTCTTT

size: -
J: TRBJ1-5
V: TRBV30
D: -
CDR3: CAWSPPDTRNQPQHF
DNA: TGTGCCTGGAGTCCCCCGGACACCCGGAATCAGCCCCAGCATTTT

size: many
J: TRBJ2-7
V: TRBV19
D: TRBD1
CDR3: CASSPDRALSEQYF
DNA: TGTGCCAGTAGCCCGGACAGGGCTCTTAGCGAGCAGTACTTC

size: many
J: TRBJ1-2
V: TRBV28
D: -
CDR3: CASSFLLRRGGYTF
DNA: TGTGCCAGCAGTTTCCTTCTGCGAAGGGGTGGCTACACCTTC

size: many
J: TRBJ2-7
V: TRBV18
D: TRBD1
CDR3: CASSSRDRGLYEQYF
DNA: TGTGCCAGCTCAAGCCGGGACAGGGGGCTCTACGAGCAGTACTTC

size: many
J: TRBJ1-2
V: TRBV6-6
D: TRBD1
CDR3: CASTQDRNYGYTF
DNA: TGTGCCAGCACCCAGGACAGGAACTATGGCTACACCTTC

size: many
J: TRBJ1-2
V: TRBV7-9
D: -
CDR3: CASSRRTAF
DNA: TGTGCCAGCAGCAGACGGACAGCCTTC

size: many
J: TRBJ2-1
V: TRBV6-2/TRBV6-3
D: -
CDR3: CASKGYNEQFF
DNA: TGTGCCAGCAAAGGGTACAATGAGCAGTTCTTC

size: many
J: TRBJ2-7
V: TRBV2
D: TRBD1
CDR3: CASSEGQGWTYEQYF
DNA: TGTGCCAGCAGTGAAGGACAGGGTTGGACCTACGAGCAGTACTTC

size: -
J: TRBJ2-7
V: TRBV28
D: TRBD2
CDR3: CASSSNRGGTLGFYEQYF
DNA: TGTGCCAGCAGTTCCAATCGGGGGGGGACCCTAGGTTTCTACGAGCAGTACTTC

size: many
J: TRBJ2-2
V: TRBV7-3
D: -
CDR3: CASSLSDGELFF
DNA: TGTGCCAGCAGCTTATCAGACGGGGAGCTGTTTTTT

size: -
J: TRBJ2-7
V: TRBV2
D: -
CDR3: CASSEAGGRGAGDEQYF
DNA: TGTGCCAGCAGTGAAGCAGGGGGTAGGGGTGCTGGGGACGAGCAGTACTTC

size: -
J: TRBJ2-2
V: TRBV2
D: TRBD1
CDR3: CASSGDRGMVTGELFF
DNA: TGTGCCAGCAGTGGGGACAGGGGGATGGTCACCGGGGAGCTGTTTTTT

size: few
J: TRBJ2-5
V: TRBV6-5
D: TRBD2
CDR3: CASSSPGGEETQYF
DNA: TGTGCCAGCAGTTCCCCGGGGGGGGAGGAGACCCAGTACTTC

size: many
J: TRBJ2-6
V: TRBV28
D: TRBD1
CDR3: CASNRGGSLSGANVLTF
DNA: TGTGCCAGCAACCGAGGGGGCTCCCTCTCTGGGGCCAACGTCCTGACTTTC

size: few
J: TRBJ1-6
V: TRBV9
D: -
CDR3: CASSIRKGSPLHF
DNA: TGTGCCAGCAGCATAAGGAAGGGTTCACCCCTCCACTTT

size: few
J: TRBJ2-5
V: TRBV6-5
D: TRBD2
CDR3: CASSYSWTSSPGEYF
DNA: TGTGCCAGCAGTTACTCGTGGACTAGCAGCCCCGGGGAGTACTTC

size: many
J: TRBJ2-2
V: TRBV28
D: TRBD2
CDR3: CASSSPLAGVVTGELFF
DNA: TGTGCCAGCAGTTCCCCCCTAGCGGGAGTTGTCACCGGGGAGCTGTTTTTT

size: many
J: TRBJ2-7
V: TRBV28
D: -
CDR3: CASSFQGFEQYF
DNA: TGTGCCAGCAGTTTCCAGGGTTTCGAGCAGTACTTC

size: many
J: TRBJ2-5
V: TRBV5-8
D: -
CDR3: CASSFLAVGWETQYF
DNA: TGTGCCAGCAGCTTCCTGGCGGTCGGGTGGGAGACCCAGTACTTC

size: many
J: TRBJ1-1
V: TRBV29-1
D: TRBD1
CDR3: CSVGDRVIGTEAFF
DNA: TGCAGCGTTGGGGACAGGGTTATCGGAACTGAAGCTTTCTTT

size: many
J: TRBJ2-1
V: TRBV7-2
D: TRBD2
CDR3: CASREAGASNEQFF
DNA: TGTGCCAGCAGGGAAGCGGGGGCCAGCAATGAGCAGTTCTTC

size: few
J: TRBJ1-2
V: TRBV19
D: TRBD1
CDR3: CASSPSGTGNYGYTF
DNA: TGTGCCAGTAGTCCGTCCGGGACAGGGAACTATGGCTACACCTTC

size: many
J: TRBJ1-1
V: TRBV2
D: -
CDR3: CASSGAPDTEAFF
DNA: TGTGCCAGCAGTGGAGCCCCGGACACTGAAGCTTTCTTT

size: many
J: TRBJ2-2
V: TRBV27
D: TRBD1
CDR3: CASTNSWGQGLTGELFF
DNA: TGTGCCAGCACTAACAGCTGGGGACAGGGGTTGACCGGGGAGCTGTTTTTT

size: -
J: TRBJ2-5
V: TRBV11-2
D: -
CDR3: CASSLESTGEGETQYF
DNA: TGTGCCAGCAGCTTAGAATCGACAGGGGAGGGGGAGACCCAGTACTTC

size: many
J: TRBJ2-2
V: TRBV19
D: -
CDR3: CASSNQFAAGELFF
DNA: TGTGCCAGTAGTAATCAGTTCGCGGCCGGGGAGCTGTTTTTT

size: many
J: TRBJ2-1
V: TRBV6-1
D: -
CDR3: CASSGGQHSRNEQFF
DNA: TGTGCCAGCAGCGGGGGACAGCACTCCAGGAATGAGCAGTTCTTC

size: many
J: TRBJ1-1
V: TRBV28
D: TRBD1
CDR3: CASSKTGFTEAFF
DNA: TGTGCCAGCAGCAAGACAGGGTTCACTGAAGCTTTCTTT

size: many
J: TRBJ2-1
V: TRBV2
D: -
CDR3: CASRGLRGDPNEQFF
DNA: TGTGCCAGCCGTGGTCTCCGCGGTGACCCCAATGAGCAGTTCTTC

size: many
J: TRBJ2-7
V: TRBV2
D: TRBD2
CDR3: CASRETSGGAVYEQYF
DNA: TGTGCCAGCAGGGAGACTAGCGGGGGGGCCGTCTACGAGCAGTACTTC

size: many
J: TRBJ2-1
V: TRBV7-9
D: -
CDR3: CASRAVDFYNEQFF
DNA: TGTGCCAGCAGGGCTGTGGACTTCTACAATGAGCAGTTCTTC

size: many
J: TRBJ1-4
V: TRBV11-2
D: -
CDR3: CASTPGGSQKLFF
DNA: TGTGCCAGCACCCCGGGCGGGAGTCAAAAACTGTTTTTT

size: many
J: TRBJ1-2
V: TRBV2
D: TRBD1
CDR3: CASREGQGAGYGYTF
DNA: TGTGCCAGCAGGGAGGGACAGGGGGCCGGCTATGGCTACACCTTC

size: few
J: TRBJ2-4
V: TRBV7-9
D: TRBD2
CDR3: CASSLGGGTKNIQYF
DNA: TGTGCCAGCAGCTTAGGGGGGGGAACAAAAAACATTCAGTACTTC

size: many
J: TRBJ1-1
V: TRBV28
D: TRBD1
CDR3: CASSEPDRGKAFF
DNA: TGTGCCAGCAGTGAGCCCGACAGGGGGAAAGCTTTCTTT

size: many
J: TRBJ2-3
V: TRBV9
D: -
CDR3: CASSVLRRTDTQYF
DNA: TGTGCCAGCAGCGTACTGAGGCGCACAGATACGCAGTATTTT

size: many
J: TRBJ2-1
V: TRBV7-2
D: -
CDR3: CASSATSYNEQFF
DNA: TGTGCCAGCAGCGCTACCTCCTACAATGAGCAGTTCTTC

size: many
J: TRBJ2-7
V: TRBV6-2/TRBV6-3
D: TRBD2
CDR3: CASSAKGLGEQYF
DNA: TGTGCCAGCAGTGCTAAGGGACTAGGCGAGCAGTACTTC

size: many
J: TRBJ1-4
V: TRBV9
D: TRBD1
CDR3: CASSLRQGSGEKLFF
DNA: TGTGCCAGCAGCCTTCGACAGGGAAGCGGTGAAAAACTGTTTTTT

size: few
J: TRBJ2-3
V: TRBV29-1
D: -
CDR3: CSVGRGRQRTDTQYF
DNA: TGCAGCGTCGGGCGGGGGCGTCAACGGACAGATACGCAGTATTTT

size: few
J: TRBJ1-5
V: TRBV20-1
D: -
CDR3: CSADDTLGMHF
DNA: TGCAGTGCTGATGACACCTTAGGTATGCATTTT

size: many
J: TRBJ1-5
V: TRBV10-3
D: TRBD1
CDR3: CAIRGDREGGQPQHF
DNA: TGTGCCATCAGAGGGGACAGGGAGGGAGGTCAGCCCCAGCATTTT

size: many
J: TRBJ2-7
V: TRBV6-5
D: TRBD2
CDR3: CASSYSASGGPREQYF
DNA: TGTGCCAGCAGTTACTCGGCTAGCGGGGGGCCGCGCGAGCAGTACTTC

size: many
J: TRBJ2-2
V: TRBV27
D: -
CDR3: CASSFSGQIDTGELFF
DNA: TGTGCCAGCAGTTTCTCAGGGCAGATTGACACCGGGGAGCTGTTTTTT

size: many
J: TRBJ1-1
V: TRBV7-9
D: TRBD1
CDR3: CASSPPGQGLNTEAFF
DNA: TGTGCCAGCAGCCCGCCGGGACAGGGACTGAACACTGAAGCTTTCTTT

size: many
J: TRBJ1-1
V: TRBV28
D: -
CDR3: CASSPPARGIRAFF
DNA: TGTGCCAGCAGTCCCCCGGCAAGGGGTATTCGAGCTTTCTTT

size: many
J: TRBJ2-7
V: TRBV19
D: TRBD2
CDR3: CASSYAGTSGSSYEQYF
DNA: TGTGCCAGTAGTTACGCCGGGACTAGCGGGAGTTCCTACGAGCAGTACTTC

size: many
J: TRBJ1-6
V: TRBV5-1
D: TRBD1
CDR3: CASSAQGANSPLHF
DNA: TGCGCCAGCAGCGCCCAGGGGGCAAATTCACCCCTCCACTTT

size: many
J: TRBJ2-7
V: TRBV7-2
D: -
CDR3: CASIQDSFGSLRNEQYF
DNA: TGTGCCAGCATCCAGGACAGCTTTGGATCCCTACGTAACGAGCAGTACTTC